The 24 T cell receptor beta chains presented below share a single source sample, sequenced in a study of shared T cell receptors in the human thymus. Sequencing was performed with immunoSEQ multiplex PCR; in TCRdb, only in-frame clones are kept and a portion is missing. The sample holds 650,000 to 950,000 clones, 70% to 90% seen once. This same sample was also taken into another study, of human thymus T cells.

Sequenced material: thymocytes. All receptors come from a girl less than two years old with a congenital heart defect.

The chain has TRBV10-2 and TRBJ2-3, with D possibly TRBD1 on 5 matching bases. The CDR3 has 12 amino acids. The V end was cut by 10 bases, the J end by 4 bases, with 12 bases between. Germline V gives CDR1 WSHSY, CDR2 SAAADI. DNA for the CDR3: TGCGCCACCGCAGGGCTAGCAGATACGCAGTATTTT. This translates into CATAGLADTQYF.

This rearrangement joins TRBV27 to TRBJ2-5, with 7 bases that match TRBD1. Germline V lookup: CDR1 MNHEY, CDR2 SMNVEV (reference sequence). The length of the CDR3 is 14 residues. J gave up 4 bases and V 5 bases, and 7 bases lay outside the gene matches. CDR3 in amino acids: CASSVDRVRETQYF. The CDR3 nucleotides read TGTGCCAGCAGTGTCGACAGGGTACGAGAGACCCAGTACTTC.

This rearrangement joins TRBV10-2 to TRBJ2-3; 8 bases line up with TRBD2. From germline, CDR1 is WSHSY and CDR2 SAAADI. Unmatched junction bases numbered 12, after V lost 1 base and J lost 6 bases. The CDR3 covers 17 residues. The CDR3 protein is CASSECILAEIGDTQYF. Here the CDR3 DNA reads TGCGCCAGCAGTGAGTGTATACTAGCGGAAATTGGGGATACGCAGTATTTT.

The sample holds a few counts of this clone. The V call is TRBV4-1, the J call TRBJ1-1; the D is unclear. Trimming cost V 4 bases and J 8 bases, with 17 bases left between them. CDR1 and CDR2 (germline): MGHRA, YSYEKL. The CDR3 has 14 amino acids. The CDR3 sequence: CASSPQACHREAFF. In DNA form, the CDR3 reads TGCGCCAGCAGCCCCCAGGCCTGCCACAGAGAAGCTTTCTTT.

This sequence joins TRBV4-1 and TRBJ2-2, with 7 bases aligning to TRBD2. This CDR3 is 18 amino acids long. Germline V gives CDR1 MGHRA, CDR2 YSYEKL. V dropped 3 bases and J dropped 0; count of bases not matched to a gene: 10. CDR3 loop: CASSHPRGEGPNTGELFF. CDR3 nucleotides: TGCGCCAGCAGCCATCCCCGGGGGGAGGGCCCGAACACCGGGGAGCTGTTTTTT.

This chain connects TRBV6-6 to TRBJ2-1; no clear D. CDR3 length: 12 amino acids. Germline V gives CDR1 MNHNY, CDR2 SVGAGI (reference sequence). The V gene lost 2 bases and the J gene lost 12 bases, with 11 bases spanning the gap. CDR3 DNA sequence: TGTGCCAGCAGTTACAGTTTCAACGGGCAGTTCTTC. This sequence encodes CASSYSFNGQFF.

The chain joins TRBV5-1 to TRBJ2-4; TRBD1 matches at 8 bases. CDR1 and CDR2 from the germline V gene are SGHRS and YFSETQ. V shed 4 bases and J 3 bases; nucleotides not matched to a gene: 3. This CDR3 has 14 amino acids. This CDR3 reads CASSQDRVKNIQYF. The CDR3 bases are TGCGCCAGCAGCCAGGACAGGGTCAAAAACATTCAGTACTTC.

The V gene is TRBV28, the J gene TRBJ1-6; D call uncertain. The CDR3 is 13 amino acids. The ends were cut back, 5 bases at V and 10 bases at J, with 12 bases in the middle. CDR1 is MDHEN, CDR2 SYDVKM, per germline. The CDR3 nucleotides are TGTGCCAGCAGTAGTGTGTCTGGCTCACCCCTCCACTTT. Encoded protein: CASSSVSGSPLHF.

The table lists this clone with a count of one. The V call is TRBV28, the J call TRBJ2-4, with D perhaps TRBD1 (6 bases). Germline CDR1 and CDR2: MDHEN and SYDVKM. V lost 5 bases, J lost 2 bases, and 19 bases lay in between. The CDR3 consists of 17 residues. The CDR3 here is CASSPKNRDSTKNIQYF. The CDR3 bases are TGTGCCAGCAGTCCAAAAAACAGGGATTCGACCAAAAACATTCAGTACTTC. The complete variable domain, with remaining parts taken from reference TRBV28 and TRBJ2-4, reads DVKVTQSSRYLVKRTGEKVFLECVQDMDHENMFWYRQDPGLGLRLIYFSYDVKMKEKGDIPEGYSVSREKKERFSLILESASTNQTSMYLCASSPKNRDSTKNIQYFGAGTRLSVL.

This chain links TRBV5-1 with TRBJ1-1; D might be TRBD1 (6 bases). V lost 4 bases, J lost 9 bases, and 10 bases lay in between. Germline V CDR1 and CDR2: SGHRS, YFSETQ. This CDR3 region has 11 residues. The CDR3, as DNA: TGCGCCAGCAGCGAGGACAGAAAAGCTTTCTTT. Its protein product is CASSEDRKAFF. The entire variable domain, with the rest obtained from reference TRBV5-1 and TRBJ1-1, is as follows: KAGVTQTPRYLIKTRGQQVTLSCSPISGHRSVSWYQQTPGQGLQFLFEYFSETQRNKGNFPGRFSGRQFSNSRSEMNVSTLELGDSALYLCASSEDRKAFFGQGTRLTVV.

The gene calls are TRBV27 and TRBJ1-6, with D uncertain. Between the trimmed V and J ends, which lost 3 bases and 7 bases, there was a span of 10 bases. CDR1 is MNHEY and CDR2 is SMNVEV in the germline V gene (reference sequence). The CDR3 consists of 14 residues. CDR3 in amino acids: CASSLGSGNSPLHF. The DNA for the CDR3 is TGTGCCAGCAGTTTGGGTTCGGGGAATTCACCCCTCCACTTT.

CDR3 protein: CASSLVGGETQYF. CDR3 nucleotides: TGTGCCAGCAGCTTAGTCGGGGGAGAGACCCAGTACTTC. The chain joins TRBV7-2 to TRBJ2-5; the D gene is possibly TRBD2 (6 bases). V was trimmed by 1 base and J by 4 bases, leaving 7 bases between them. The CDR3 is made up of 13 amino acids. From germline, CDR1 is SGHTA and CDR2 FQGNSA.

V gene TRBV19 combines with J gene TRBJ1-3; D is uncertain. CDR1 is LNHDA and CDR2 is SQIVND in the germline V gene (reference sequence). Trimming removed 6 bases at V and 4 bases at J, with 16 bases between. The CDR3 extends over 15 amino acids. CDR3 DNA: TGTGCCAGTAGAAAATGGGAGGGAGGAGGAAACACCATATATTTT. Residues: CASRKWEGGGNTIYF.

For this clone: The same CDR3 also results from other DNA sequences found in this sample. The J gene is TRBJ1-2, the V gene TRBV14, with D possibly being TRBD1 (6 bases). The V end lost 0 bases, the J end lost 5 bases, and 7 bases lay between the germline ends. The CDR3 consists of 13 residues. Germline V gene lookup returns CDR1 SGHDN and CDR2 FVKESK. The CDR3 nucleotides are TGTGCCAGCAGCCAAGACAGGGGATATGGCTACACCTTC. It yields the protein CASSQDRGYGYTF. Based on the CDR3 plus reference TRBV14 and TRBJ1-2, the full variable domain is EAGVTQFPSHSVIEKGQTVTLRCDPISGHDNLYWYRRVMGKEIKFLLHFVKESKQDESGMPNNRFLAERTGGTYSTLKVQPAELEDSGVYFCASSQDRGYGYTFGSGTRLTVV.

This clone showed up just once. The gene calls are TRBV5-1 and TRBJ2-1; tentatively, D is TRBD2 (7 bases). Germline CDR1 reads SGHRS; CDR2 reads YFSETQ. The CDR3 has 13 residues. The V gene lost 5 bases and the J gene lost 13 bases, with 19 bases spanning the gap. DNA for the CDR3: TGCGCCAGCAGGTATGGCGGGGGCTCCCGTCAGTTCTTC. This gives the protein CASRYGGGSRQFF.

The genes are TRBV5-5 and TRBJ1-3; 8 bases are a match to TRBD1. The CDR3 contains 17 residues. Germline loops: CDR1 SGHKS, CDR2 YYEKEE (reference sequence). Trimming at V came to 2 bases and at J to 4 bases, leaving 11 bases not matched to a gene. The CDR3 loop is CASSFGPQGDSGNTIYF. The DNA for the CDR3 is TGTGCCAGCAGCTTCGGACCACAGGGGGATTCGGGAAACACCATATATTTT. Together with reference TRBV5-5 and TRBJ1-3, the CDR3 gives the full variable domain: DAGVTQSPTHLIKTRGQQVTLRCSPISGHKSVSWYQQVLGQGPQFIFQYYEKEERGRGNFPDRFSARQFPNYSSELNVNALLLGDSALYLCASSFGPQGDSGNTIYFGEGSWLTVV.

Here the CDR3 DNA reads TGTGCCAGCAGCTTAGGGACAAACTCCTACGAGCAGTACTTC. Translated: CASSLGTNSYEQYF. The V and J genes are TRBV11-3 and TRBJ2-7; D possibly corresponds to TRBD1 (5 bases). The CDR3 has 14 amino acids. Germline-derived CDR1 and CDR2 are SGHNT and YENEEA. V dropped 1 base and J dropped 0 bases, with 7 bases sitting between them.

The CDR3 DNA reads as TGTGCCAGCAGTTCCCCAAGGGGTTCCTATAATTCACCCCTCCACTTT. Translated, it gives CASSSPRGSYNSPLHF. The rearrangement joins TRBV27 to TRBJ1-6, with D possibly matching TRBD1 (5 bases). The CDR3 consists of 16 residues. V lost 4 bases and J lost 1, with 11 bases in between. CDR1 and CDR2 (germline): MNHEY, SMNVEV (reference sequence).

In DNA, the CDR3 is TGCGCCAGCAGCGGGCAGAACACTGAAGCTTTCTTT. Its translation is CASSGQNTEAFF. The chain employs TRBV5-1 and TRBJ1-1; D is unresolved. Germline CDR1 is SGHRS and CDR2 is YFSETQ. The V and J ends lost 4 bases and 1 base respectively, with 5 bases between them. The CDR3 runs to 12 residues.

The chain links TRBV4-1 to TRBJ1-2, with no clear D. Between the trimmed V and J ends, which lost 1 base and 7 bases, there was a span of 16 bases. The germline V gene has CDR1 MGHRA and CDR2 YSYEKL. The CDR3 contains 15 residues. The CDR3 sequence is CASSQGPLIIGGYTF. The CDR3 nucleotides read TGCGCCAGCAGCCAAGGTCCCCTAATCATCGGTGGCTACACCTTC.

The V and J genes are TRBV5-1 and TRBJ2-7; unclear D gene. This CDR3 is 15 amino acids long. V dropped 2 bases and J dropped 2 bases, with 14 bases sitting between them. Germline loops: CDR1 SGHRS, CDR2 YFSETQ. The DNA for the CDR3 is TGCGCCAGCAGCTTTCACTATTTCTGGACCTACGAGCAGTACTTC. Amino acids: CASSFHYFWTYEQYF. The full variable domain, its missing parts supplied by reference TRBV5-1 and TRBJ2-7, is KAGVTQTPRYLIKTRGQQVTLSCSPISGHRSVSWYQQTPGQGLQFLFEYFSETQRNKGNFPGRFSGRQFSNSRSEMNVSTLELGDSALYLCASSFHYFWTYEQYFGPGTRLTVT.

V gene TRBV7-9 combines with J gene TRBJ2-5; maybe TRBD2 (7 bases). CDR1 is SEHNR and CDR2 is FQNEAQ in the germline V gene (reference sequence). This CDR3 is built from 15 residues. The V end was cut by 4 bases, the J end by 2 bases, with 14 bases between. The CDR3 reads CASSSGGAGQETQYF. Here the CDR3 DNA reads TGTGCCAGCAGCTCGGGGGGCGCCGGACAAGAGACCCAGTACTTC.

The sample holds a few counts of this clone. The V gene is TRBV2, the J gene TRBJ1-1; no reliable D call. The CDR3 totals 14 residues. From germline, CDR1 is SNHLY and CDR2 FYNNEI. V lost 5 bases to trimming and J lost 4 bases, with 14 bases between them. The CDR3 bases are TGTGCCAGCAGTTGCTATACCGAATCCACTGAAGCTTTCTTT. This gives the protein CASSCYTESTEAFF.

J is TRBJ2-7 and V is TRBV14; 11 bases match TRBD2. V shed 2 bases, J shed 3 bases, and the junction held 3 bases outside the gene matches. Germline CDR1 is SGHDN and CDR2 is FVKESK. The CDR3 is 15 residues long. DNA for the CDR3: TGTGCCAGCAGCCAAACTAGCGGGGGAGTCTACGAGCAGTACTTC. This encodes CASSQTSGGVYEQYF. The whole variable domain, filled in from reference TRBV14 and TRBJ2-7, reads EAGVTQFPSHSVIEKGQTVTLRCDPISGHDNLYWYRRVMGKEIKFLLHFVKESKQDESGMPNNRFLAERTGGTYSTLKVQPAELEDSGVYFCASSQTSGGVYEQYFGPGTRLTVT.